This TCR beta chain was sequenced during a study of T cells after yellow fever vaccination. The sample holds a few counts of this clonotype. The antigen is unknown. Broader study findings: Faster peaking, at day 5 versus 15, marked a secondary response that was weaker. The booster saw the reappearance of most primary-vaccination clones (nearly 98% CD4, about 85% CD8).

From the 5' RACE reads, TCRdb called clonotypes with MiXCR, one entry per CDR3 protein. Found here are about 340,000 distinct CDR3 sequences, about 4% of them singletons; the top ten hold 24%. The source of this sequence is a man aged 18 to 29 who received the YFV17D yellow fever vaccine. Source: PBMCs, taken 5 days after the yellow fever booster vaccination.

In DNA form, the CDR3 reads TGTGCCAGCAGTTTTGATTACTACGAGCAGTACGTC. Its protein is CASSFDYYEQYV. The chain couples TRBV12-3 or TRBV12-4 to TRBJ2-7, with no clear D. Trimming took 3 bases from V and 3 from J, leaving 6 bases between them. The CDR3 has 12 amino acids.